These 21 T cell receptor beta chains originate from one sample sequenced in a study of human T cells and chemical hapten exposure. In TCRdb, the RACE reads were re-called with MiXCR into one record per CDR3 protein. The sample holds 43,000 or so distinct CDR3 sequences, around 4% seen once. Time point reported: healthy volunteer bleed at 2 weeks. The authors' total RNA extraction used unfractionated whole blood. Sequenced input: whole blood. These TCRs come from a female donor in good health. Some clones in this sample may be carry-over from other donors' samples.

This clonotype was recorded at least ten times. V and J are TRBV7-3 and TRBJ2-1; 9 positions match TRBD2. This CDR3 has 15 residues. The V gene end was trimmed by 2 bases and the J gene end by 4 bases; junction bases not matched to a gene: 3. Germline CDR1 is SGHTA and CDR2 is FQGTGA. Here the CDR3 reads CASSLFSGGYNEQFF. The CDR3 coding sequence is TGTGCCAGCAGCTTATTTAGCGGGGGTTACAATGAGCAGTTCTTC.

This clonotype was counted ten times or more. The rearrangement links TRBV6-2 or TRBV6-3 to TRBJ1-1, with 10 bases fitting TRBD1. V lost 6 bases, J lost 7 bases, and 8 bases stayed unmatched. CDR1 is MNHEY and CDR2 is SVGEGT in the germline V gene. There are 14 residues in the CDR3. The CDR3 bases are TGTGCCAGCAGCCCCGGCTGGGACAGGGGTGAAGCTTTCTTT. It specifies CASSPGWDRGEAFF.

This clonotype was recorded at least ten times. V and J are TRBV7-3 and TRBJ2-3; 8 bases are a match to TRBD2. The CDR3 sequence is 16 residues long. V lost 2 bases and J lost 1; bases outside the gene matches: 5. Germline V CDR1 and CDR2: SGHTA, FQGTGA. For the CDR3, the DNA is TGTGCCAGCAGCTTACGACGGGGGGGCGGCACAGATACGCAGTATTTT. The encoded protein is CASSLRRGGGTDTQYF. The complete variable domain, with remaining parts taken from reference TRBV7-3 and TRBJ2-3, reads GAGVSQTPSNKVTEKGKYVELRCDPISGHTALYWYRQSLGQGPEFLIYFQGTGAADDSGLPNDRFFAVRPEGSVSTLKIQRTERGDSAVYLCASSLRRGGGTDTQYFGPGTRLTVL.

In its sample, this clonotype was seen many times. CDR3 bases: TGTGCCAGCAGCTCAACAGGGGTATGGGCCTACGAGCAGTACTTC. Its protein product is CASSSTGVWAYEQYF. The chain combines TRBV12-3 or TRBV12-4 with TRBJ2-7, with 7 nucleotides matching TRBD1. The V segment lost 6 bases and the J segment 2 bases; nucleotides outside the gene matches: 10. This CDR3 has 15 residues.

This clonotype was detected many times. V gene TRBV6-1 combines with J gene TRBJ2-1, with 12 bases aligning to TRBD1. CDR3 length: 13 residues. The V gene's germline CDR1 is MNHNS and CDR2 SASEGT. Trimming cost V 7 bases and J 8 bases; bases outside gene matches: 3. As DNA, the CDR3 is TGTGCCAGCAAGGGACAGGGGGCCTATGAGCAGTTCTTC. It codes for CASKGQGAYEQFF.

This clonotype was detected ten times or more. The chain employs TRBV11-1 and TRBJ1-1; D is unresolved. V shed 1 base and J shed 3 bases, with 9 bases lying between them. From germline, CDR1 is SGHAT and CDR2 FQDESV (reference sequence). CDR3 size: 14 residues. The CDR3 reads CASSLEVGDTEAFF. CDR3 DNA: TGTGCCAGCAGCTTAGAAGTTGGAGACACTGAAGCTTTCTTT.

There are many counts of this clonotype. CDR3 DNA: TGTGCCAGCAGTTTAGAATCTGAACATCAAGAGACCCAGTACTTC. It translates to CASSLESEHQETQYF. This chain uses TRBV12-3 or TRBV12-4 with TRBJ2-5; D not resolved. The CDR3 contains 15 residues. V lost 1 base, J lost 2 bases, and 11 bases lay in between.

This clonotype was counted between two and nine times. This sequence joins TRBV19 and TRBJ1-4, with 7 bases lining up with TRBD1. The germline V gene has CDR1 LNHDA and CDR2 SQIVND (reference sequence). The CDR3 consists of 15 residues. Trimming cost V 5 bases and J 10 bases; bases outside gene matches: 13. The CDR3: CASSPPGQSLGKLFF. In DNA form, the CDR3 reads TGTGCCAGTAGTCCTCCGGGACAGAGCTTAGGAAAACTGTTTTTT.

This clonotype was counted many times. The V and J genes are TRBV7-2 and TRBJ1-1; no firm D call. The CDR3 consists of 14 residues. V was pared by 4 bases and J by 4 bases, with 13 bases between. The germline CDR1 and CDR2 sequences are SGHTA and FQGNSA. The CDR3 sequence: CASSSLDVPTEAFF. The CDR3 nucleotides read TGTGCCAGCAGCTCCCTGGACGTCCCCACTGAAGCTTTCTTT.

This clonotype appeared many times. V is TRBV20-1 and J is TRBJ2-1; D unresolved. Per germline, CDR1 DFQATT and CDR2 SNEGSKA (reference sequence). The CDR3 contains 13 residues. Trimming left V 3 bases short and J 4 bases short, with 10 bases between. As DNA, the CDR3 is TGCAGTGCTAGGTCCCCGGTGTACAATGAGCAGTTCTTC. This encodes CSARSPVYNEQFF.

This clonotype was recorded many times. The chain joins TRBV12-3 or TRBV12-4 to TRBJ1-4, with D perhaps TRBD1 (6 bases). Trimming removed 6 bases at V and 8 bases at J, with 16 bases between. The CDR3 has 14 amino acids. The CDR3 DNA reads as TGTGCCAGCAGCTCGACAGGACGGCGGGAAAAACTGTTTTTT. It is translated as CASSSTGRREKLFF.

The chain links TRBV1 to TRBJ1-1; TRBD1, the table's D call, lacks a check against the DNA. TRBV1 is a pseudogene. The CDR3 consists of 16 residues. The CDR3 is CTSSQENRGRGTEAFF. CDR3 bases: TGCACCAGCAGCCAAGAGAACAGGGGGCGGGGGACTGAAGCTTTCTTT.

The J gene is TRBJ1-1, the V gene TRBV2; TRBD1 matches at 9 bases. This CDR3 region has 17 residues. Germline V gives CDR1 SNHLY, CDR2 FYNNEI. The V gene end was trimmed by 3 bases and the J gene end by 4 bases; junction bases not matched to a gene: 12. The DNA of the CDR3 is TGTGCCAGCAGTGATGGGGGACAGGGTGCTGATCGCACTGAAGCTTTCTTT. It is translated as CASSDGGQGADRTEAFF. Looking up the rest from reference TRBV2 and TRBJ1-1 gives the full variable domain: EPEVTQTPSHQVTQMGQEVILRCVPISNHLYFYWYRQILGQKVEFLVSFYNNEISEKSEIFDDQFSVERPDGSNFTLKIRSTKLEDSAMYFCASSDGGQGADRTEAFFGQGTRLTVV.

In this sample, this clonotype turned up many times. The rearrangement uses TRBV4-1 and TRBJ2-1; the match to TRBD2 covers 8 bases. V was clipped by 4 bases and J by 5 bases; unmatched bases: 13. Germline assignment: CDR1 MGHRA and CDR2 YSYEKL. The length of the CDR3 is 17 residues. DNA of the CDR3: TGCGCCAGCAGCCGGGGGTCCAGCGGGGGTTACAACAATGAGCAGTTCTTC. Its protein product is CASSRGSSGGYNNEQFF.

This chain connects TRBV6-6 to TRBJ2-3; D is unclear. The CDR3 runs to 17 residues. Trimming removed 6 bases from V and 2 bases from J, with 21 bases in between. The V gene's germline CDR1 is MNHNY and CDR2 SVGAGI (reference sequence). CDR3 DNA sequence: TGTGCCAGCAGCTCCCAGAACACGGTTGAAAACACAGATACGCAGTATTTT. It is translated as CASSSQNTVENTDTQYF.

This clonotype was observed many times. The V call is TRBV6-5, the J call TRBJ2-2; D not resolved. Germline V gene sequence: CDR1 MNHEY, CDR2 SVGAGI. V was trimmed by 0 bases and J by 1 base, leaving 12 bases between them. This CDR3 has 17 amino acids. CDR3 protein: CASSYSPADRNTGELFF. As DNA, the CDR3 is TGTGCCAGCAGTTACTCACCGGCAGATAGGAACACCGGGGAGCTGTTTTTT.

This clonotype was picked up many times. The V call is TRBV28, the J call TRBJ1-1, with D perhaps matching TRBD1 (6 bases). Germline CDR1 and CDR2: MDHEN and SYDVKM. Trimming cost V 2 bases and J 0 bases, with 10 bases left between them. CDR3 size: 15 residues. In DNA, the CDR3 is TGTGCCAGCAGTTTAGTCCAGGGGATGAACACTGAAGCTTTCTTT. Amino acid sequence: CASSLVQGMNTEAFF.

This clonotype was found many times. The J gene is TRBJ1-2, the V gene TRBV27; D gene uncertain. V gave up 6 bases and J gave up 5 bases, with 10 bases separating them. The CDR3 totals 12 residues. CDR1 MNHEY and CDR2 SMNVEV come from the germline V gene (reference sequence). DNA for the CDR3: TGTGCCAGCAGGTCAGATGCGTATGGCTACACCTTC. Translated, it gives CASRSDAYGYTF.

Many counts were recorded for this clonotype. This chain uses TRBV11-2 with TRBJ2-5; D ambiguous. Germline CDR1 reads SGHAT; CDR2 reads FQNNGV. Between the trimmed V and J ends, which lost 4 bases and 3 bases, there was a span of 9 bases. The CDR3 is 13 amino acids. The CDR3 loop reads CASSSHRKETQYF. Written as DNA, the CDR3 is TGTGCCAGCAGCTCCCACCGAAAAGAGACCCAGTACTTC. Looking up the rest from reference TRBV11-2 and TRBJ2-5 gives the full variable domain: EAGVAQSPRYKIIEKRQSVAFWCNPISGHATLYWYQQILGQGPKLLIQFQNNGVVDDSQLPKDRFSAERLKGVDSTLKIQPAKLEDSAVYLCASSSHRKETQYFGPGTRLLVL.

This clonotype was found many times. This chain joins TRBV7-2 and TRBJ1-6; 9 bases map to TRBD1. The V segment lost 5 bases and the J segment 5 bases; nucleotides outside the gene matches: 7. The CDR3 length is 16 residues. In germline, CDR1 is SGHTA, CDR2 FQGNSA. Here the CDR3 reads CASSDGTGIHNSPLHF. DNA of the CDR3: TGTGCCAGCAGCGATGGGACAGGGATCCATAATTCACCCCTCCACTTT.

This clonotype occurred many times. This chain links TRBV6-5 with TRBJ2-7; 11 nucleotides line up with TRBD1. There are 16 residues in the CDR3. From germline, CDR1 is MNHEY and CDR2 SVGAGI. With 6 bases clipped from V and 0 bases from J, the junction kept 7 bases outside the gene matches. This CDR3 reads CASSRTGTGGSYEQYF. The CDR3 DNA sequence: TGTGCCAGCAGCCGAACTGGGACAGGGGGCTCCTACGAGCAGTACTTC.